The 20 T cell receptor beta chains below come from one sample, sequenced in a study of human T cells and chemical hapten exposure. Time point defined: patch test 3, about 24 weeks after DPC sensitization. Treatment described: therapeutic diphenylcyclopropenone sensitization with weekly scalp DPC. In TCRdb, the RACE reads were re-called with MiXCR into one record per CDR3 protein. In the table there are some 170,000 distinct CDR3 sequences, about 27% of which are singletons. The sequencing used whole blood, collected in connection with sensitization to the hapten diphenylcyclopropenone (DPC). The receptors here all came from a woman under 30 with alopecia areata. Some clones in this sample may be carry-over from other donors' samples.

In its sample, this clonotype was seen a few times. The V and J genes are TRBV5-1 and TRBJ1-6; tentative D call: TRBD1 (6 bases). Germline V lookup: CDR1 SGHRS, CDR2 YFSETQ. V lost 1 base to trimming and J lost 9 bases, with 11 bases between them. The CDR3 loop spans 14 amino acids. CDR3 loop: CASSLPQGSSPLHF. CDR3 in DNA: TGCGCCAGCAGCTTGCCACAGGGCAGTTCACCCCTCCACTTT.

The chain joins TRBV4-1 to TRBJ1-5, with no clear D. The V gene's germline CDR1 is MGHRA and CDR2 YSYEKL. This CDR3 has 14 amino acids. V was trimmed by 7 bases and J by 0 bases, leaving 10 bases between them. The CDR3 region has the DNA TGCGCCAGCATTCCGGGAAATAGCAATCAGCCCCAGCATTTT. This translates into CASIPGNSNQPQHF.

This clonotype was picked up one time. The V and J genes are TRBV20-1 and TRBJ1-6; D gene ambiguous. V was cut by 6 bases and J by 0 bases, with 15 bases left in between. Germline CDR1 is DFQATT and CDR2 is SNEGSKA (reference sequence). The CDR3 loop spans 16 amino acids. CDR3 residues: CSARDGDSSYNSPLHF. The CDR3 nucleotides are TGCAGTGCCCGAGACGGGGATAGCTCCTATAATTCACCCCTCCACTTT.

This clonotype was counted between two and nine times. The V and J genes are TRBV30 and TRBJ1-2; a possible D gene is TRBD1 (5 bases). Germline CDR1 GTSNPN, CDR2 SVGIG (reference sequence). Trimming stripped 0 bases from V and 6 bases from J, with 8 bases between. This CDR3 spans 12 amino acids. CDR3 sequence reads: CAWSVGGDGYTF. The CDR3 coding sequence is TGTGCCTGGAGTGTTGGGGGAGATGGCTACACCTTC. Variable domain in full (rest from reference TRBV30 and TRBJ1-2): SQTIHQWPATLVQPVGSPLSLECTVEGTSNPNLYWYRQAAGRGLQLLFYSVGIGQISSEVPQNLSASRPQDRQFILSSKKLLLSDSGFYLCAWSVGGDGYTFGSGTRLTVV.

This clonotype was observed many times. The gene calls are TRBV6-2 or TRBV6-3 and TRBJ1-5, with unresolved D. The CDR3 is 13 residues long. Germline V lookup: CDR1 MNHEY, CDR2 SVGEGT. Trimming took 8 bases from V and 3 from J, leaving 11 bases between them. The CDR3 bases are TGTGCCAGCCAAGACGAAGACAATCAGCCCCAGCATTTT. This gives the protein CASQDEDNQPQHF.

This clonotype was seen more than once but under ten times. V is TRBV4-1 and J is TRBJ1-3; D not resolved. The V end was cut by 3 bases, the J end by 0 bases, with 12 bases between. Germline CDR1 MGHRA, CDR2 YSYEKL. CDR3 length: 16 residues. CDR3: CASSQGVGSSGNTIYF. DNA of the CDR3: TGCGCCAGCAGCCAGGGTGTGGGGAGCTCTGGAAACACCATATATTTT.

This clonotype has only a few counts. The V call is TRBV29-1, the J call TRBJ1-2, with no clear D. Trimming left V 2 bases short and J 13 bases short, with 8 bases between. The CDR3 is 9 amino acids. Germline CDR1 is SQVTM and CDR2 is ANQGSEA. The CDR3 region has the DNA TGCAGCGTTGAACCCAGGTCCACCTTC. Amino acid sequence: CSVEPRSTF.

The J gene is TRBJ2-3, the V gene TRBV9; D unclear. Trimming removed 0 bases from V and 5 bases from J, with 4 bases in between. Per germline, CDR1 SGDLS and CDR2 YYNGEE. This CDR3 has 12 residues. CDR3 nucleotides: TGTGCCAGCAGCGTAGCCCAAGATACGCAGTATTTT. Amino acid sequence: CASSVAQDTQYF. Filled out from reference TRBV9 and TRBJ2-3, the complete variable domain reads DSGVTQTPKHLITATGQRVTLRCSPRSGDLSVYWYQQSLDQGLQFLIQYYNGEERAKGNILERFSAQQFPDLHSELNLSSLELGDSALYFCASSVAQDTQYFGPGTRLTVL.

The chain links TRBV4-2 to TRBJ1-1, with D possibly being TRBD1 (5 bases). This CDR3 contains 13 residues. V was cut by 3 bases and J by 12 bases, with 17 bases left in between. Germline CDR1 LGHNA, CDR2 YNFKEQ. Here the CDR3 DNA reads TGTGCCAGCAGCCAGGCCGGAGGCAGGGCAACTTTCTTT. Protein: CASSQAGGRATFF.

The sample holds a few counts of this clonotype. The rearrangement uses TRBV9 and TRBJ1-5; no clear D gene. CDR1 and CDR2 (germline): SGDLS, YYNGEE. Between the trimmed V and J ends, which lost 0 bases and 6 bases, there was a span of 7 bases. The CDR3 is 13 residues long. Written as DNA, the CDR3 is TGTGCCAGCAGCGTAGATGTGGGTCAGCCCCAGCATTTT. It yields the protein CASSVDVGQPQHF.

This clonotype has just a few counts. The rearrangement joins TRBV10-3 to TRBJ1-1; perhaps TRBD1 as D (5 bases). The germline gives CDR1 ENHRY, CDR2 SYGVKD. V dropped 2 bases and J dropped 7 bases, with 11 bases sitting between them. The CDR3 spans 13 residues. The CDR3 nucleotides read TGTGCCATCAGTGAGGAGGGGACCAGTGAAGCTTTCTTT. Amino acid sequence: CAISEEGTSEAFF.

This clonotype was seen ten or more times. The chain employs TRBV7-6 and TRBJ2-1; 13 positions agree with TRBD2. Germline V gene data show CDR1 as SGHVS and CDR2 as FNYEAQ. This CDR3 is built from 16 residues. Losses at the gene ends were 1 base for V and 7 bases for J; bases not matched to a gene: 4. The CDR3 DNA reads TGTGCCAGCAGCTTAGGACTAGCGGGGGGAGGGAATGAGCAGTTCTTC. Translation: CASSLGLAGGGNEQFF. Full variable domain (missing parts from reference TRBV7-6 and TRBJ2-1): GAGVSQSPRYKVTKRGQDVALRCDPISGHVSLYWYRQALGQGPEFLTYFNYEAQQDKSGLPNDRFSAERPEGSISTLTIQRTEQRDSAMYRCASSLGLAGGGNEQFFGPGTRLTVL.

This clonotype has only a few counts. V usage is TRBV27 and J usage is TRBJ2-3; maybe TRBD2 (5 bases). Trimming pared 5 bases from V and 5 bases from J, leaving 14 bases between. This CDR3 comprises 14 residues. CDR1 and CDR2 (germline): MNHEY, SMNVEV (reference sequence). The CDR3, as DNA: TGTGCCAGCAGTCCGCACAAAGGAGGAGATACGCAGTATTTT. It yields the protein CASSPHKGGDTQYF.

The chain has TRBV2 and TRBJ1-2, with D tentatively TRBD1 (5 bases). V lost 1 base, J lost 3 bases, and 9 bases lay in between. Germline V gene lookup returns CDR1 SNHLY and CDR2 FYNNEI. The CDR3 covers 14 residues. CDR3 sequence: CASSEGGRDYGYTF. In DNA, the CDR3 is TGTGCCAGCAGTGAAGGCGGCAGGGACTATGGCTACACCTTC.

The rearrangement links TRBV20-1 to TRBJ2-1, with 10 bases aligning to TRBD1. Germline V gene lookup returns CDR1 DFQATT and CDR2 SNEGSKA (reference sequence). Trimming cost V 0 bases and J 9 bases; bases outside gene matches: 5. The CDR3 has 14 amino acids. CDR3 bases: TGCAGTGCTAGAGAGGACAGGGGGTCGGTTGAGCAGTTCTTC. It is translated as CSAREDRGSVEQFF.

The chain carries TRBV5-1 and TRBJ2-3; 9 positions agree with TRBD1. J was trimmed by 7 bases and V by 4 bases; bases with no gene match: 7. CDR1 and CDR2 from the germline V gene are SGHRS and YFSETQ. The CDR3 is 14 residues long. The CDR3 DNA follows: TGCGCCAGCAGCATAGACAGGGGGAGGTATACGCAGTATTTT. Translated: CASSIDRGRYTQYF.

The chain has TRBV4-1 and TRBJ1-1, with 12 bases aligning to TRBD1. Germline CDR1 reads MGHRA; CDR2 reads YSYEKL. V shed 4 bases and J 11 bases; nucleotides not matched to a gene: 8. CDR3 length: 14 residues. CDR3 sequence reads: CASSPPGQGARAFF. CDR3 DNA: TGCGCCAGCAGCCCACCGGGACAGGGGGCTCGGGCTTTCTTT.

This clonotype appeared a few times. This sequence joins TRBV20-1 and TRBJ2-3; D is undetermined. Trimming pared 0 bases from V and 2 bases from J, leaving 3 bases between. Germline values: CDR1 DFQATT, CDR2 SNEGSKA (reference sequence). The CDR3 spans 12 residues. The CDR3 reads CSARDPTDTQYF. The DNA for the CDR3 is TGCAGTGCTAGAGATCCCACAGATACGCAGTATTTT.

V gene TRBV6-2 or TRBV6-3 combines with J gene TRBJ1-6; no firm D call. CDR1 is MNHEY and CDR2 is SVGEGT in the germline V gene. V lost 2 bases and J 13 bases, leaving 6 bases between the germline ends. CDR3 length: 11 amino acids. The CDR3 here is CASSYPDPLHF. The CDR3 nucleotides are TGTGCCAGCAGTTACCCCGATCCCCTCCACTTT.

The chain has TRBV25-1 and TRBJ2-7, with D possibly matching TRBD1 (5 bases). This CDR3 has 16 residues. Germline lookup yields CDR1 MGHDK and CDR2 SYGVNS. The V and J ends lost 3 bases and 0 bases respectively, with 15 bases between them. CDR3 in DNA: TGTGCCAGCAGTGAGCAGGGCTCTTTAAGCTCCTACGAGCAGTACTTC. Amino acid sequence: CASSEQGSLSSYEQYF.